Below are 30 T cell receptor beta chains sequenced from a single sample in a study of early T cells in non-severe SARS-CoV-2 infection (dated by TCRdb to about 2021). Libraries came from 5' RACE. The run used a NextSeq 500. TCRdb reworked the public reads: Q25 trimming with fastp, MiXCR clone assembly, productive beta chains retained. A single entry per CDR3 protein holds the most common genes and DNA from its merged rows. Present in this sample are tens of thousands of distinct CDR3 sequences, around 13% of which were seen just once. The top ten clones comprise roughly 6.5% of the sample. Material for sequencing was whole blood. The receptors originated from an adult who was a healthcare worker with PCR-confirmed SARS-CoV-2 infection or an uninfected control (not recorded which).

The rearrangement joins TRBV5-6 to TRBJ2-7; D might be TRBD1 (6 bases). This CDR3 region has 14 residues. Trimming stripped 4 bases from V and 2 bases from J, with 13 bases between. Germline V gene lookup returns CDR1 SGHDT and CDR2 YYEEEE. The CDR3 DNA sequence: TGTGCCAGCAGCCCGACCCGGGACACCTACGAGCAGTACTTC. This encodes CASSPTRDTYEQYF.

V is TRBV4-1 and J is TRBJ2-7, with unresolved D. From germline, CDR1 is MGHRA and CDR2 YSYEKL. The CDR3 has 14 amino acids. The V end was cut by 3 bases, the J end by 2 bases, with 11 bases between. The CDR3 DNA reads TGCGCCAGCAGCCACAACAGTGTAGCCTACGAGCAGTACTTC. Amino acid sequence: CASSHNSVAYEQYF.

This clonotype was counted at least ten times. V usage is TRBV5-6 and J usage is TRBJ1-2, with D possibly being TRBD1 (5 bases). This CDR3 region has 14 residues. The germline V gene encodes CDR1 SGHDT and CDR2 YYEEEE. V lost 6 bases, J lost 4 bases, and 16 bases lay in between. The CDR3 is CASTDSGSAYGYTF. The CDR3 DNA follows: TGTGCCAGCACCGACTCAGGGTCTGCCTATGGCTACACCTTC.

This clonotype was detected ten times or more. The CDR3 here is CASSYSTVYGYTF. The CDR3 coding sequence is TGTGCCAGCAGTTACTCGACAGTCTATGGCTACACCTTC. The chain combines TRBV6-2 or TRBV6-3 with TRBJ1-2; TRBD1 is a possible D gene (5 bases). V was pared by 0 bases and J by 4 bases, with 6 bases between. Germline-derived CDR1 and CDR2 are MNHEY and SVGEGT. The CDR3 sequence is 13 residues long.

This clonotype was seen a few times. CDR3 DNA sequence: TGTGCCAGCAGCCCGCGGTTGGACAGATTCTATGGCTACACCTTC. This translates into CASSPRLDRFYGYTF. The chain has TRBV7-8 and TRBJ1-2; D is perhaps TRBD1 (6 bases). This CDR3 comprises 15 residues. Per germline, CDR1 SGHVS and CDR2 FQNEAQ. V shed 5 bases and J shed 4 bases, with 17 bases lying between them.

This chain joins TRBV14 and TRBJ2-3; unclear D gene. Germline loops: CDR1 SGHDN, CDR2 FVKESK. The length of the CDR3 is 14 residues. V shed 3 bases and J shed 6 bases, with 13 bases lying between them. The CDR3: CASSQEFATDTQYF. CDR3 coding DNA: TGTGCCAGCAGCCAGGAGTTCGCCACGGATACGCAGTATTTT.

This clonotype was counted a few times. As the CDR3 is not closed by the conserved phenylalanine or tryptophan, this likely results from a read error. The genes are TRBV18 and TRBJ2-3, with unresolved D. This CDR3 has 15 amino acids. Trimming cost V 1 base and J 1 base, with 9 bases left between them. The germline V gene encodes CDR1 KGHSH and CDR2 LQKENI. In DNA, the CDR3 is TGTGCCAGCTCACCACGTAGCCAGGGCACAGATACGCAGTATTCT. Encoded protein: CASSPRSQGTDTQYS.

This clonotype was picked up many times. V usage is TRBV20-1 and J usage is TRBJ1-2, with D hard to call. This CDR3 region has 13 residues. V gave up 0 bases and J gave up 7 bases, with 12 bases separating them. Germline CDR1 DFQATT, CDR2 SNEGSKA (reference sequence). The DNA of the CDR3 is TGCAGTGCTAGAGATTTTGGGGTTAGTGGCTACACCTTC. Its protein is CSARDFGVSGYTF.

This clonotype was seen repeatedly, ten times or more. CDR3 sequence (DNA): TGTGCCAGCAGGATTAGCGGGGCTCTCGTAGTTAGCACAGATACGCAGTATTTT. This sequence encodes CASRISGALVVSTDTQYF. The chain joins TRBV2 to TRBJ2-3, with 8 positions matching TRBD2. This CDR3 is 18 amino acids long. V lost 6 bases and J lost 0; bases outside the gene matches: 14. CDR1 and CDR2 (germline): SNHLY, FYNNEI.

The CDR3 DNA sequence: TGTGCCAGCGGGCAGAGGGAAAAACTGTTTTTT. Translation: CASGQREKLFF. The V call is TRBV3-1, the J call TRBJ1-4; D gene uncertain. This CDR3 is 11 amino acids long. Per germline, CDR1 LGHDT and CDR2 YNNKEL (reference sequence). The V and J ends lost 8 bases and 8 bases respectively, with 9 bases between them.

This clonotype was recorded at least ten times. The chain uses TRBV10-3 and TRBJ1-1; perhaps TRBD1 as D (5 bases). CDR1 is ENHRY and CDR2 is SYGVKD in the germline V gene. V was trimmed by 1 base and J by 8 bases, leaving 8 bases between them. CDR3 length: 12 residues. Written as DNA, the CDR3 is TGTGCCATCAGTGAGTTGGGGGAGGAAGCTTTCTTT. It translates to CAISELGEEAFF.

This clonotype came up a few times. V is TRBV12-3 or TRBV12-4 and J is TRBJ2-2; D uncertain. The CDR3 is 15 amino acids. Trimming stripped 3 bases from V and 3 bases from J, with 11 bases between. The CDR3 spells CASSFRAGDTGELFF. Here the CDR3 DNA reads TGTGCCAGCAGTTTTCGGGCAGGAGACACCGGGGAGCTGTTTTTT.

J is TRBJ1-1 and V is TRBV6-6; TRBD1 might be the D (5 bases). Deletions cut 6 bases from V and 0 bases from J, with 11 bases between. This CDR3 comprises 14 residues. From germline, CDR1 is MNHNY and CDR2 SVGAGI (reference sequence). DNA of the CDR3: TGTGCCAGCAGCGCGGACACCTTGAACACTGAAGCTTTCTTT. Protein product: CASSADTLNTEAFF.

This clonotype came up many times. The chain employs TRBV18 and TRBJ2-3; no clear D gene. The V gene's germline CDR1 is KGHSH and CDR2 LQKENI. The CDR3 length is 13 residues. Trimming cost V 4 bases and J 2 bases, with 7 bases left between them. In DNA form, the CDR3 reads TGTGCCAGCTCACTCGGCCACACAGATACGCAGTATTTT. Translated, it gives CASSLGHTDTQYF.

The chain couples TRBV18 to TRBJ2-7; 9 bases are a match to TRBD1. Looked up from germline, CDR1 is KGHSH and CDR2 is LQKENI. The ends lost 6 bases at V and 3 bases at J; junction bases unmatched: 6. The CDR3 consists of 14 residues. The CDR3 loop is CASSPGQGVYEQYF. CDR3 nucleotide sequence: TGTGCCAGCTCCCCGGGACAGGGTGTCTACGAGCAGTACTTC.

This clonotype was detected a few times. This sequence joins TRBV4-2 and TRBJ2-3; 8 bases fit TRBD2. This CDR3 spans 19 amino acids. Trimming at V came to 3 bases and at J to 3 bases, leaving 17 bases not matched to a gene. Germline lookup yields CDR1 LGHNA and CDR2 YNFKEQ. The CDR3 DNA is TGTGCCAGCAGCCATGTTCCGCGGCGGACTAGCTCGTTAACAGATACGCAGTATTTT. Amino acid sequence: CASSHVPRRTSSLTDTQYF.

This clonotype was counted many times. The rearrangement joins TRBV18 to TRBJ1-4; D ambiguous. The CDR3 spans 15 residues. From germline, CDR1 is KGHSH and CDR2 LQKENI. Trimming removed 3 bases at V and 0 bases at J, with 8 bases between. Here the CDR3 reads CASSPLTATNEKLFF. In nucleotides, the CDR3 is TGTGCCAGCTCACCTCTCACAGCAACTAATGAAAAACTGTTTTTT. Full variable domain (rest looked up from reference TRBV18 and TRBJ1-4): NAGVMQNPRHLVRRRGQEARLRCSPMKGHSHVYWYRQLPEEGLKFMVYLQKENIIDESGMPKERFSAEFPKEGPSILRIQQVVRGDSAAYFCASSPLTATNEKLFFGSGTQLSVL.

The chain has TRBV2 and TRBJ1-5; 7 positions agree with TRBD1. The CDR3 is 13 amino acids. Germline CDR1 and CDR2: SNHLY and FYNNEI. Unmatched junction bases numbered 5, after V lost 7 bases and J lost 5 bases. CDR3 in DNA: TGTGCCAGCACGGACAGGACTTATCAGCCCCAGCATTTT. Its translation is CASTDRTYQPQHF.

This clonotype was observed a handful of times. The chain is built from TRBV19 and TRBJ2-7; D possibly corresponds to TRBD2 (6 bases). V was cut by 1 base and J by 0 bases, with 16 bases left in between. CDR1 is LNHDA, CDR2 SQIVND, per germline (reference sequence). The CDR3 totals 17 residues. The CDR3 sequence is CASSIAGGREHSYEQYF. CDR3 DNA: TGTGCCAGTAGTATAGCCGGGGGACGAGAACACTCCTACGAGCAGTACTTC.

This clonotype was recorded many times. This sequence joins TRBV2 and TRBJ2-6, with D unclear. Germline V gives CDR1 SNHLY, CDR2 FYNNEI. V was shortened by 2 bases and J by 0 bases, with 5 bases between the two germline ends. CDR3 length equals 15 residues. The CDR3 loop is CASSENASGANVLTF. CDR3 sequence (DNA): TGTGCCAGCAGTGAAAATGCCTCTGGGGCCAACGTCCTGACTTTC.

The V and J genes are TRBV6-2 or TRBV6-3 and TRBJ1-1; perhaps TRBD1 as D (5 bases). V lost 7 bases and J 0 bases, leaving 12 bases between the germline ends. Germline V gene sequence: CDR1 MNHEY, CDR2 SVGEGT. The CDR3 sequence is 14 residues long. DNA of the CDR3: TGTGCCAGCACCTTGACAGTAATGAACACTGAAGCTTTCTTT. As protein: CASTLTVMNTEAFF.

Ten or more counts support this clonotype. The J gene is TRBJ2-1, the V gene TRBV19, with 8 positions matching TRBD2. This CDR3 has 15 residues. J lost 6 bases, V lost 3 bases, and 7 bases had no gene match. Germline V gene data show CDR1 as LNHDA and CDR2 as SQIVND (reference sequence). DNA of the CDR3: TGTGCCAGTAGTATTTCCGCGGGGGGCCCCAATGAGCAGTTCTTC. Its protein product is CASSISAGGPNEQFF.

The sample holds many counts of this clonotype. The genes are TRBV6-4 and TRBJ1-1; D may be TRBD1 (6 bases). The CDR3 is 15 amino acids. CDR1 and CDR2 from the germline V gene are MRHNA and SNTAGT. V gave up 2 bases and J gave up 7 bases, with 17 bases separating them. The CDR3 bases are TGTGCCAGCAGTGACGGGGGCGGAGGATCAGGTGAAGCTTTCTTT. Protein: CASSDGGGGSGEAFF.

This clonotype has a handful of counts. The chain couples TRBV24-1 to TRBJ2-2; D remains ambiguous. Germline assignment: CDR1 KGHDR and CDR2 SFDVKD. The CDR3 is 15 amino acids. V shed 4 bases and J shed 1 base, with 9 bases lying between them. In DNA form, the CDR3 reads TGTGCCACCAGTGACTCCGAGCGGAACACCGGGGAGCTGTTTTTT. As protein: CATSDSERNTGELFF.

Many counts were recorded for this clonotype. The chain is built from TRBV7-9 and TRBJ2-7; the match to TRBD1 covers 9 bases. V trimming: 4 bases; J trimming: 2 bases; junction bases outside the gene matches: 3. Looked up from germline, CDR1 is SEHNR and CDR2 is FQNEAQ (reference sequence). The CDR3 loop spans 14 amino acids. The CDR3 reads CASSSWTGAYEQYF. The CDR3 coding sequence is TGTGCCAGCAGCTCATGGACAGGGGCCTACGAGCAGTACTTC.

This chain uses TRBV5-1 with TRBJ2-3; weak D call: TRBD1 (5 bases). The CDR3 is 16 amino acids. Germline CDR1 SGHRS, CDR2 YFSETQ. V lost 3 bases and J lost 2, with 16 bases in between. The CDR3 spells CASSSSTAFNTDTQYF. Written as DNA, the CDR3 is TGCGCCAGCAGCTCCTCGACAGCCTTCAACACAGATACGCAGTATTTT. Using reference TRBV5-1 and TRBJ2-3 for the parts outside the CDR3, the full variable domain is KAGVTQTPRYLIKTRGQQVTLSCSPISGHRSVSWYQQTPGQGLQFLFEYFSETQRNKGNFPGRFSGRQFSNSRSEMNVSTLELGDSALYLCASSSSTAFNTDTQYFGPGTRLTVL.

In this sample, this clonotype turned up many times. The CDR3 protein is CASSPEAFKETQYF. CDR3 DNA: TGTGCCAGCTCACCGGAGGCTTTCAAAGAGACCCAGTACTTC. This chain links TRBV18 with TRBJ2-5; possibly TRBD2 for D (5 bases). The germline V gene encodes CDR1 KGHSH and CDR2 LQKENI. CDR3 length: 14 amino acids. The V gene lost 3 bases and the J gene lost 3 bases, with 11 bases spanning the gap. Based on the CDR3 plus reference TRBV18 and TRBJ2-5, the full variable domain is NAGVMQNPRHLVRRRGQEARLRCSPMKGHSHVYWYRQLPEEGLKFMVYLQKENIIDESGMPKERFSAEFPKEGPSILRIQQVVRGDSAAYFCASSPEAFKETQYFGPGTRLLVL.

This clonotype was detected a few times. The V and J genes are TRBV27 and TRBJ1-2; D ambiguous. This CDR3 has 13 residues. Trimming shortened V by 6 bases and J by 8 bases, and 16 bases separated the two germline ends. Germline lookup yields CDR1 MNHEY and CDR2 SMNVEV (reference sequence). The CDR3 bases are TGTGCCAGCAGACCTGCCCTGGTCTGGGGCTACACCTTC. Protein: CASRPALVWGYTF.

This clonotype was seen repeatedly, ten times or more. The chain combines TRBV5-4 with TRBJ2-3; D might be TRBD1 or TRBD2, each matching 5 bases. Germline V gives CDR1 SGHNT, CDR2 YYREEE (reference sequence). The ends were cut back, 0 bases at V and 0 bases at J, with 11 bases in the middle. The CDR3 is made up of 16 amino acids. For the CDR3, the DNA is TGTGCCAGCAGCTTGGGGGGACCTACAAGCACAGATACGCAGTATTTT. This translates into CASSLGGPTSTDTQYF.

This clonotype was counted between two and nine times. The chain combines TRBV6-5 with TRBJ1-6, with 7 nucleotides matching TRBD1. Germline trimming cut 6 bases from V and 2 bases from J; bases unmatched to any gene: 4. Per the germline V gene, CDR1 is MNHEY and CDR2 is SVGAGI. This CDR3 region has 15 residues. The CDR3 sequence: CASSRDSPYNSPLHF. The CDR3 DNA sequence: TGTGCCAGCAGCAGGGACAGCCCCTATAATTCACCCCTCCACTTT.